Given below is one T cell receptor beta chain in context. The treatment: randomized to nivolumab then ipilimumab (arm A) or the reverse (arm B). Profiling relied on immunoSEQ multiplex PCR, and the TCRdb table lists in-frame clones only, not all of them. The table shows fewer than 4,500 clones, with roughly 20% occurring only once. The V gene lost 1 base and the J gene lost 11 bases, with 15 bases spanning the gap. The CDR3 contains 13 residues. Looked up from germline, CDR1 is MNHNS and CDR2 is SASEGT. The sample comes from a study of sequential checkpoint blockade in melanoma. Study details: Both treatment sequences were followed by maintenance nivolumab.

The sequence derives from a human donor with melanoma. The starting material was tumor tissue (inferred from file names), obtained from a patient given nivolumab and ipilimumab in sequence. The chain uses TRBV6-1 and TRBJ2-7; D may be TRBD2 (5 bases). This CDR3 is CASSEVSGLVKYF. The CDR3 nucleotides read TGTGCCAGCAGTGAAGTCTCCGGACTTGTTAAGTACTTC.